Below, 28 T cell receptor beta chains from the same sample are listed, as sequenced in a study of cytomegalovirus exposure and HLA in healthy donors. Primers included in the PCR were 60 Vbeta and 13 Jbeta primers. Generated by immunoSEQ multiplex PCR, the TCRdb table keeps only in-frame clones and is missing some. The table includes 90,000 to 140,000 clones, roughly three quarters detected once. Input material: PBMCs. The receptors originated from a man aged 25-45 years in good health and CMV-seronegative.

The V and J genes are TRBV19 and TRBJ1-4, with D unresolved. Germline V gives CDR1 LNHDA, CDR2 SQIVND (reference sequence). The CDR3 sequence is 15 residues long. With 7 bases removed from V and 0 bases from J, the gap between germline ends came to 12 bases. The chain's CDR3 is CASTRGVTTNEKLFF. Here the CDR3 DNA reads TGTGCCAGTACCCGCGGGGTTACAACTAATGAAAAACTGTTTTTT.

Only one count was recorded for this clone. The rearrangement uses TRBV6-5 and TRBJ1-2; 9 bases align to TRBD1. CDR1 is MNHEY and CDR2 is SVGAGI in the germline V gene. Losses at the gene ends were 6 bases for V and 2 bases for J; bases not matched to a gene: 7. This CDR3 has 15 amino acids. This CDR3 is CASRKGTGSNYGYTF. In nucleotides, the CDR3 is TGTGCCAGCAGGAAAGGGACAGGGTCCAACTATGGCTACACCTTC.

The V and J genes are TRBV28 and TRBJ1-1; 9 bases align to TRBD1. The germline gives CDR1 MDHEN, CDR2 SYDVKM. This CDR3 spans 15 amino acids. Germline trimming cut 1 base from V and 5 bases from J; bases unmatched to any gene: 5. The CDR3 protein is CASSLFGQGRTEAFF. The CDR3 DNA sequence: TGTGCCAGCAGTTTATTCGGACAGGGGAGGACTGAAGCTTTCTTT.

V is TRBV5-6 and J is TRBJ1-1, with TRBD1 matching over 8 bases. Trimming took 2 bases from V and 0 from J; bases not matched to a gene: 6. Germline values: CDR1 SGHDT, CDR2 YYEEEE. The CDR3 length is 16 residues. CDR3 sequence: CASSLTTGALNTEAFF. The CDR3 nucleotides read TGTGCCAGCAGCTTAACGACAGGGGCCCTGAACACTGAAGCTTTCTTT.

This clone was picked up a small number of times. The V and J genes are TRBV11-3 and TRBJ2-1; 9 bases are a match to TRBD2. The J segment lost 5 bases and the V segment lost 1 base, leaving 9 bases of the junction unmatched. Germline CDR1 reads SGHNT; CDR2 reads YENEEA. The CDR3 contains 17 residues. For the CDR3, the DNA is TGTGCCAGCAGCTTAGGATTATGGCGGGAGGGACACAATGAGCAGTTCTTC. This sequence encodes CASSLGLWREGHNEQFF.

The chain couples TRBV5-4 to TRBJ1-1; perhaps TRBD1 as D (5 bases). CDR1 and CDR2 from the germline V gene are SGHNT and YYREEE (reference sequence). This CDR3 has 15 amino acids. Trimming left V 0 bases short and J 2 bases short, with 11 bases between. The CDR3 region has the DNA TGTGCCAGCAGCTTGGCCGGGGGAAAAAACACTGAAGCTTTCTTT. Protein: CASSLAGGKNTEAFF. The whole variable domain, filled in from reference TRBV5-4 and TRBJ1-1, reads ETGVTQSPTHLIKTRGQQVTLRCSSQSGHNTVSWYQQALGQGPQFIFQYYREEENGRGNFPPRFSGLQFPNYSSELNVNALELDDSALYLCASSLAGGKNTEAFFGQGTRLTVV.

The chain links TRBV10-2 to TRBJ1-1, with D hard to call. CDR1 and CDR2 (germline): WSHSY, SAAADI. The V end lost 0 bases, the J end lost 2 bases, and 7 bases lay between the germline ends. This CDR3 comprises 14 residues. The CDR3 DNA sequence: TGCGCCAGCAGTGAGTCGAGCGGCAACACTGAAGCTTTCTTT. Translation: CASSESSGNTEAFF.

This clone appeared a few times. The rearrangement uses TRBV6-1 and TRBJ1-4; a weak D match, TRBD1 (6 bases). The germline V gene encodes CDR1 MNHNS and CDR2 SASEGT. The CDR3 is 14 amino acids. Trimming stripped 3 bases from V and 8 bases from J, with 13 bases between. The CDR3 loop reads CASSDGRRGEKLFF. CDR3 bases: TGTGCCAGCAGTGATGGCAGAAGGGGGGAAAAACTGTTTTTT.

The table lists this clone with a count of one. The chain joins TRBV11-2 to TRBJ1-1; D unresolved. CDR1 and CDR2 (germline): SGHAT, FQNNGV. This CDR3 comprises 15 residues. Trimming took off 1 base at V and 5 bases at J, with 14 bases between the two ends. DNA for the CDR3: TGTGCCAGCAGCTTAGTCCAGAACCGGAGGACTGAAGCTTTCTTT. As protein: CASSLVQNRRTEAFF.

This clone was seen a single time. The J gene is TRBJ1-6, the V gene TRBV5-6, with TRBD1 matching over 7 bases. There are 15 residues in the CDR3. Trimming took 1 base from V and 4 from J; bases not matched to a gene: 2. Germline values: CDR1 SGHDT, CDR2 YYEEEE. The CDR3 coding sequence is TGTGCCAGCAGCTTGAGGGACAGATATAATTCACCCCTCCACTTT. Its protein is CASSLRDRYNSPLHF.

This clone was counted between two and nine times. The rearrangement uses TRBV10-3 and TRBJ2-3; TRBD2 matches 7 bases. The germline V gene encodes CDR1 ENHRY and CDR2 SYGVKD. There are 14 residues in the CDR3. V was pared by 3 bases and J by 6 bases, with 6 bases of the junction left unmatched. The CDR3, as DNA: TGTGCCATCAGTGAAGGCGGGAGTATTGATACGCAGTATTTT. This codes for CAISEGGSIDTQYF.

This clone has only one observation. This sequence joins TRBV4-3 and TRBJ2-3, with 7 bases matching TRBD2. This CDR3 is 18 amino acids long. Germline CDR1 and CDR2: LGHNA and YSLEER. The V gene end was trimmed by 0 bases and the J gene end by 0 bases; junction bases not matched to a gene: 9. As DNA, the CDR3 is TGCGCCAGCAGCCAAGAGTGGCGGGGGATCACTAGCACAGATACGCAGTATTTT. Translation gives CASSQEWRGITSTDTQYF.

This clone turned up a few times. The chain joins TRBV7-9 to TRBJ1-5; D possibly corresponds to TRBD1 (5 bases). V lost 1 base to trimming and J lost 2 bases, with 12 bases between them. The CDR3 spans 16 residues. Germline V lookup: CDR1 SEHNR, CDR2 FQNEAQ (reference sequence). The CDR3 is CASSLGSGPGNQPQHF. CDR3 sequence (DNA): TGTGCCAGCAGCTTAGGGTCAGGGCCGGGCAATCAGCCCCAGCATTTT. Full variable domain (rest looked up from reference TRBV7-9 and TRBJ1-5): DTGVSQNPRHKITKRGQNVTFRCDPISEHNRLYWYRQTLGQGPEFLTYFQNEAQLEKSRLLSDRFSAERPKGSFSTLEIQRTEQGDSAMYLCASSLGSGPGNQPQHFGDGTRLSIL.

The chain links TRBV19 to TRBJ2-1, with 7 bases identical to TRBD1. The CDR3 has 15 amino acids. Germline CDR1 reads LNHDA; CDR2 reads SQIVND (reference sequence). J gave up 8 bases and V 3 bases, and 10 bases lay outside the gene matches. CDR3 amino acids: CASSIRGQMSDEQFF. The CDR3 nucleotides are TGTGCCAGTAGTATTAGGGGACAGATGAGCGATGAGCAGTTCTTC.

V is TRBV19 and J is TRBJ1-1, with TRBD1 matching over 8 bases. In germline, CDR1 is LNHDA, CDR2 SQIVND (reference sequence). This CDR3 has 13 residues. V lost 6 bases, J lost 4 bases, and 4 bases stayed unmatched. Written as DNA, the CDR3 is TGTGCCAGTAGCTATACAGGGGGCACTGAAGCTTTCTTT. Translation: CASSYTGGTEAFF.

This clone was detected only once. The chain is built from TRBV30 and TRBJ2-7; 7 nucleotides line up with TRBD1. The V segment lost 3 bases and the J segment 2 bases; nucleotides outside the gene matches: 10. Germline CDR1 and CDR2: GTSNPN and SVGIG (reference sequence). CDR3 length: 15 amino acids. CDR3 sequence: CAWSRTGGLAYEQYF. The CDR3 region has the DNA TGTGCCTGGAGCAGGACAGGCGGCCTTGCCTACGAGCAGTACTTC.

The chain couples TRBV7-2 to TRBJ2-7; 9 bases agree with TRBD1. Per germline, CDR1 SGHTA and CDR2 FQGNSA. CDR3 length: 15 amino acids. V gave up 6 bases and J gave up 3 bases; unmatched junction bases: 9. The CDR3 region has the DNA TGTGCCAGCAGACCCGGGACAGGGCCCTTCTACGAGCAGTACTTC. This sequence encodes CASRPGTGPFYEQYF.

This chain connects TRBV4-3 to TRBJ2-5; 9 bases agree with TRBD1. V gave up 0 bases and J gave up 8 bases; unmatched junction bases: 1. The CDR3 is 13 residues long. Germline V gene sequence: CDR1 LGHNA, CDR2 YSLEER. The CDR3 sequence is CASSQEQGATQYF. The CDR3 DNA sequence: TGCGCCAGCAGCCAAGAACAGGGGGCAACCCAGTACTTC.

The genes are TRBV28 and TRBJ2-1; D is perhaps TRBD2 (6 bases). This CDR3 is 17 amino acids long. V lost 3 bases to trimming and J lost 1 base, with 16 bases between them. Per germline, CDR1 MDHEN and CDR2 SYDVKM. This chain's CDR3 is CASSFPYGTPSYNEQFF. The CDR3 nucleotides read TGTGCCAGCAGTTTCCCATACGGGACTCCGTCCTACAATGAGCAGTTCTTC.

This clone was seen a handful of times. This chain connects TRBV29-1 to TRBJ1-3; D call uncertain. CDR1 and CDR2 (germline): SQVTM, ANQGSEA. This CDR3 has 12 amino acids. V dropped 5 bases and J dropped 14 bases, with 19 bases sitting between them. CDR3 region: CSVFLVKGEVYF. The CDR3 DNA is TGCAGCGTTTTTTTGGTTAAGGGAGAGGTATATTTT.

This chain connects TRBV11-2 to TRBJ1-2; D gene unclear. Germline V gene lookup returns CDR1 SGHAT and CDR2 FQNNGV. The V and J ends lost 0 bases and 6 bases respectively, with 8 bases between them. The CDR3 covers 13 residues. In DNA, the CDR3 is TGTGCCAGCAGCTTAGAACGCGGAGATGGCTACACCTTC. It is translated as CASSLERGDGYTF.

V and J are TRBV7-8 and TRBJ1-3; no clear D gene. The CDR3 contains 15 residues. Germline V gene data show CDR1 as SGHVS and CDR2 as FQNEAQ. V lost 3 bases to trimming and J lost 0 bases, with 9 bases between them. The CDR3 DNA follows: TGTGCCAGCAGCTTCGCGGGAGACTCTGGAAACACCATATATTTT. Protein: CASSFAGDSGNTIYF.

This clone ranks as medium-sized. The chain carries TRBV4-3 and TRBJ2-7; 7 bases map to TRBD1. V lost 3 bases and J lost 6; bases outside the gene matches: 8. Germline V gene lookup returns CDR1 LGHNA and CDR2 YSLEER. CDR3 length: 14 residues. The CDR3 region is CASSQQGVYSEQYF. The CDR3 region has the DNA TGCGCCAGCAGCCAGCAGGGGGTATATTCCGAGCAGTACTTC.

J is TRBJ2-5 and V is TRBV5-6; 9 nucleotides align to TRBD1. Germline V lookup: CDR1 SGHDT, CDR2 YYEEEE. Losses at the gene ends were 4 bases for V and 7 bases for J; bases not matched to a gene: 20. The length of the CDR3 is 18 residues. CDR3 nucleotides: TGTGCCAGCAGCCCCCGGCGGACAGGGGTACTTGCTCAGGCGACCCAGTACTTC. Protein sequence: CASSPRRTGVLAQATQYF.

As DNA, the CDR3 is TGTGCCAGCAGCCCGCGGGACAGGGCGACAGATACGCAGTATTTT. Translating it yields CASSPRDRATDTQYF. The rearrangement links TRBV7-2 to TRBJ2-3, with TRBD1 identical over 9 bases. Germline V gene sequence: CDR1 SGHTA, CDR2 FQGNSA. V was clipped by 5 bases and J by 3 bases; unmatched bases: 6. This CDR3 has 15 residues.

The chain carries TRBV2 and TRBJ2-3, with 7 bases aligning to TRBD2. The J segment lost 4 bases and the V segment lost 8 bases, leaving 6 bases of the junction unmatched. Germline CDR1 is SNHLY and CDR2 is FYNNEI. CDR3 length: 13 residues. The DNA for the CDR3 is TGTGCCAGCGGAAGGACTAGTCCAGATACGCAGTATTTT. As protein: CASGRTSPDTQYF.

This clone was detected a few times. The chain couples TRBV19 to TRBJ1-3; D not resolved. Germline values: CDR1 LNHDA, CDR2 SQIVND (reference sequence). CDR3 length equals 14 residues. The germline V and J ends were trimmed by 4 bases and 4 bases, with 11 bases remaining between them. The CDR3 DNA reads TGTGCCAGTAGTACAAGACGGGGAGGAAACACCATATATTTT. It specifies CASSTRRGGNTIYF.

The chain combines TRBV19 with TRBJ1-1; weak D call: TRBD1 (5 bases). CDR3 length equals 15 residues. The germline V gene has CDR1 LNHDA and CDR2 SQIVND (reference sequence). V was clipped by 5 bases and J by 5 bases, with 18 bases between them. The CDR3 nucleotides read TGTGCCAGTAGTCTCCGGGGGGAGGGGAGAACTGAAGCTTTCTTT. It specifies CASSLRGEGRTEAFF. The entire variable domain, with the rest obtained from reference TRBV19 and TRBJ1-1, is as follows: DGGITQSPKYLFRKEGQNVTLSCEQNLNHDAMYWYRQDPGQGLRLIYYSQIVNDFQKGDIAEGYSVSREKKESFPLTVTSAQKNPTAFYLCASSLRGEGRTEAFFGQGTRLTVV.